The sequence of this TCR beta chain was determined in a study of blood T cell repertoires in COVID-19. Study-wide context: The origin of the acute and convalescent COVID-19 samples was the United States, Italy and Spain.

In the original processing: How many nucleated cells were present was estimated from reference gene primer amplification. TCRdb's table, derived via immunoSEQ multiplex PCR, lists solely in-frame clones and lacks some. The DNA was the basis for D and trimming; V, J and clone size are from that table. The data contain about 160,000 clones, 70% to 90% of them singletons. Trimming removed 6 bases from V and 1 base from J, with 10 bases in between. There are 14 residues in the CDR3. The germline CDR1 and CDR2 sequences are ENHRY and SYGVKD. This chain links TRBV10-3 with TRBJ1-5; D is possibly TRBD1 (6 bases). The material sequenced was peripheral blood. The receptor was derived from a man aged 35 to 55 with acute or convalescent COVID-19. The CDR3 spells CAIRSRGSNQPQHF. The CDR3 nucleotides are TGTGCCATCAGATCCAGGGGAAGCAATCAGCCCCAGCATTTT.